This T cell receptor beta chain was observed in a study of blood T cell repertoires in COVID-19. Participants, about 18 to 100 years old, spanned 24 US areas. TCRdb's table, derived via immunoSEQ multiplex PCR, lists solely in-frame clones and lacks some. The sample lists over 350,000 clones; approximately 90% were seen once. The CDR3 is 13 amino acids. The V gene's germline CDR1 is LNHDA and CDR2 SQIVND (reference sequence). V lost 5 bases and J lost 3, with 10 bases in between. The receptor comes from a woman between 40 and 50 years old who had been exposed to COVID-19. Sequencing was carried out using PBMCs or T cells enriched from blood (not recorded which). The chain is built from TRBV19 and TRBJ1-1; D unresolved. The CDR3 loop reads CASSQQTYTEAFF. Written as DNA, the CDR3 is TGTGCCAGTAGTCAACAGACCTACACTGAAGCTTTCTTT.